The present T cell receptor (beta chain) was sequenced within a study of Graves' ophthalmopathy and Graves' hyperthyroidism. Study results and limitations: Most thyroid clonotypes expanded beyond 0.001 frequency were also found in blood. It was with approximately 69% sensitivity and around 72% specificity that the model predicted ophthalmopathy progression.

RNA transcripts were the source from which TCR beta CDR3 regions were amplified. The workflow started with a first-round RT-PCR run with HTBI primers and then moved on to a second-round multiplex PCR. TCRdb re-derived calls from the multiplex PCR reads in MiXCR, one entry per CDR3 protein. The data show nearly 400,000 distinct CDR3 sequences, about 16% seen once. The CDR3 is made up of 15 amino acids. Looked up from germline, CDR1 is MNHNS and CDR2 is SASEGT. Losses at the gene ends were 5 bases for V and 2 bases for J; bases not matched to a gene: 5. Diagnosis was based on clinical symptoms, serum thyroxine, TRAb, thyroid ultrasound and orbital computed tomography. This clonotype was seen ten or more times. The antigen remains unidentified.

The specimen sequenced was peripheral blood. This receptor was taken from a woman aged 18-29 years with Graves' ophthalmopathy. The rearrangement links TRBV6-1 to TRBJ1-2; 10 positions match TRBD1. Here the CDR3 DNA reads TGTGCCAGCAGTCCACGGACAGGGGGAAACTATGGCTACACCTTC. Translation: CASSPRTGGNYGYTF.